This T cell receptor (beta chain) was captured by sequencing in a study of T cells in Graves' hyperthyroidism and ophthalmopathy. The V and J ends lost 4 bases and 7 bases, in that order; junction bases with no gene match: 13. Germline values: CDR1 SGHRS, CDR2 YFSETQ. CDR3 length: 17 amino acids. RNA transcripts served as the template for amplifying TCR beta CDR3 regions. A set of HTBI primers served as the primers for a first-round RT-PCR of the TCR CDR3. TCRdb passed the multiplex PCR reads through MiXCR, listing each CDR3 protein once. The repertoire includes about 600,000 distinct CDR3 sequences, 11% to 15% of them detected once, and roughly 7.7% sits in the top ten. Diagnosing involved the use of clinical symptoms, serum thyroxine and TRAb, thyroid ultrasound and orbital computed tomography. Concerning this clonotype: The antigen is undetermined.

Study-wide results and caveats: Most thyroid clonotypes expanded above 0.001 were also detected in blood.

The V gene is TRBV5-1, the J gene TRBJ2-2; 10 bases align to TRBD2. This sequence was found in a woman aged 18-29 years with Graves' ophthalmopathy. Sequenced material: blood. The CDR3 spells CASSPRGSGRAHGELFF. The CDR3 DNA is TGCGCCAGCAGCCCTCGGGGGAGCGGGAGGGCCCACGGGGAGCTGTTTTTT.